This TCR beta chain was recovered during a study of stem cell transplantation in POMP-related autoinflammatory disease. Measured with immunoSEQ multiplex PCR; TCRdb has only the in-frame clones, and not every one. In the table there are about 68,000 clones, approximately 91% of which are singletons. Remarks on this clone: Its antigen is currently unknown.

The CDR3 consists of 16 residues. Germline-derived CDR1 and CDR2 are LNHDA and SQIVND (reference sequence). V gave up 2 bases and J gave up 4 bases, with 17 bases separating them. Study-wide results and caveats: Across all analyzed T-cell subsets, patients with PRAID tended toward reduced diversity and increased clonality. Patients with PRAID showed a restricted number of unique TRB V-J gene pairings.

The specimen was CD4+ T cells from PBMCs, collected after stem cell transplantation. V is TRBV19 and J is TRBJ1-2, with D unclear. This receptor was obtained from a human patient with POMP-related autoinflammation and immune dysregulation (PRAID). Some T cells may arise from the graft donor. The CDR3 bases are TGTGCCAGTAGTATATTCGGCCACGAGGGAAGCTATGGCTACACCTTC. This encodes CASSIFGHEGSYGYTF.